These 30 T cell receptor beta chains were all obtained from the same sample, sequenced in a study of blood T cell repertoires in COVID-19. TCRdb's table, derived via immunoSEQ multiplex PCR, lists solely in-frame clones and lacks some. Of around 84,000 clones in the sample, about 86% were seen once. Sequencing was performed on peripheral blood. The receptors derive from a man older than 75 with active or convalescent COVID-19.

The V call is TRBV5-1, the J call TRBJ2-3; possible D gene TRBD1, 5 bases. V was cut by 0 bases and J by 1 base, with 9 bases left in between. The CDR3 runs 15 residues. Germline loops: CDR1 SGHRS, CDR2 YFSETQ. In DNA, the CDR3 is TGCGCCAGCAGCTTGGGGCAGGGCGGCACAGATACGCAGTATTTT. Residues: CASSLGQGGTDTQYF.

The V and J genes are TRBV3-1 (or the pseudogene TRBV3-2) and TRBJ2-1; 16 bases map to TRBD2. CDR1 and CDR2 (germline): LGHDT, YNNKEL (reference sequence). V dropped 4 bases and J dropped 9; count of bases not matched to a gene: 3. The CDR3 sequence is 15 residues long. The CDR3 here is CASSLGTSGGGEQFF. DNA for the CDR3: TGTGCCAGCAGCCTAGGGACTAGCGGGGGGGGTGAGCAGTTCTTC.

The CDR3 spells CASSYVRDSSYTF. The CDR3 nucleotides read TGTGCCAGCAGTTACGTCCGGGACAGCTCCTACACCTTC. The chain joins TRBV6-5 to TRBJ1-2; 7 nucleotides line up with TRBD1. This CDR3 spans 13 amino acids. Trimming at V came to 2 bases and at J to 10 bases, leaving 7 bases not matched to a gene. CDR1 and CDR2 from the germline V gene are MNHEY and SVGAGI.

The J gene is TRBJ2-3, the V gene TRBV5-1; D is undetermined. Trimming shortened V by 2 bases and J by 2 bases, and 12 bases separated the two germline ends. The CDR3 spans 15 residues. Germline V gene sequence: CDR1 SGHRS, CDR2 YFSETQ. In DNA, the CDR3 is TGCGCCAGCAGCTTCGCTAGAGCCCACACAGATACGCAGTATTTT. Its protein is CASSFARAHTDTQYF.

V and J are TRBV9 and TRBJ2-3; 11 bases align to TRBD2. This CDR3 contains 16 residues. The germline gives CDR1 SGDLS, CDR2 YYNGEE. V lost 4 bases and J lost 4; bases outside the gene matches: 8. CDR3 sequence (DNA): TGTGCCAGCAGCCGGGGTAGCGGGAGGGCCCCAGATACGCAGTATTTT. The encoded protein is CASSRGSGRAPDTQYF.

The genes are TRBV6-2 or TRBV6-3 and TRBJ2-3; 7 bases match TRBD2. Germline V gene sequence: CDR1 MNHEY, CDR2 SVGEGT. This CDR3 spans 15 amino acids. The V gene end was trimmed by 5 bases and the J gene end by 2 bases; junction bases not matched to a gene: 7. Here the CDR3 DNA reads TGTGCCAGCAGTAGTCGGGCGGGAGACACAGATACGCAGTATTTT. It codes for CASSSRAGDTDTQYF.

The chain employs TRBV9 and TRBJ1-2; 7 nucleotides agree with TRBD1. Per the germline V gene, CDR1 is SGDLS and CDR2 is YYNGEE. J was trimmed by 4 bases and V by 2 bases; bases with no gene match: 8. CDR3 length equals 15 residues. For the CDR3, the DNA is TGTGCCAGCAGCGTTATGAAGACAGGGTTCTATGGCTACACCTTC. It is translated as CASSVMKTGFYGYTF.

This clone was seen a few times. The V call is TRBV19, the J call TRBJ1-1, with 10 positions matching TRBD1. The junction had 6 bases not matched to a gene; V was cut back by 6 bases and J by 2 bases. CDR1 LNHDA and CDR2 SQIVND come from the germline V gene (reference sequence). This CDR3 is 15 amino acids long. DNA of the CDR3: TGTGCCAGTAGCCTCCGGGACAGGGGCAACACTGAAGCTTTCTTT. Translated: CASSLRDRGNTEAFF.

CDR3 residues: CASSLGTVSYEQYF. The CDR3 DNA sequence: TGTGCCAGCAGCTTAGGGACAGTTTCCTACGAGCAGTACTTC. The J gene is TRBJ2-7, the V gene TRBV7-9; D possibly corresponds to TRBD1 (6 bases). CDR1 is SEHNR and CDR2 is FQNEAQ in the germline V gene (reference sequence). The germline V and J ends were trimmed by 1 base and 1 base, with 8 bases remaining between them. This CDR3 has 14 amino acids.

The CDR3 sequence: CASGRAGGGDTQYF. CDR3 sequence (DNA): TGTGCCAGCGGGCGAGCGGGAGGGGGAGATACGCAGTATTTT. V usage is TRBV7-2 and J usage is TRBJ2-3; 10 bases fit TRBD2. V shed 8 bases and J 5 bases; nucleotides not matched to a gene: 7. Germline V gives CDR1 SGHTA, CDR2 FQGNSA. The CDR3 is made up of 14 amino acids.

The CDR3 here is CASSRTGANTEAFF. In nucleotides, the CDR3 is TGTGCCAGCAGCCGGACAGGGGCGAACACTGAAGCTTTCTTT. The V gene is TRBV7-3, the J gene TRBJ1-1, with TRBD1 matching 9 bases. In germline, CDR1 is SGHTA, CDR2 FQGTGA. The CDR3 covers 14 residues. With 5 bases clipped from V and 1 base from J, the junction kept 2 bases outside the gene matches.

The chain employs TRBV6-5 and TRBJ1-4, with D perhaps TRBD1 (6 bases). Trimming shortened V by 5 bases and J by 7 bases, and 14 bases separated the two germline ends. The CDR3 has 14 residues. Germline-derived CDR1 and CDR2 are MNHEY and SVGAGI. CDR3 protein: CASSIRGMGEKLFF. The CDR3 DNA reads TGTGCCAGCAGTATCAGGGGAATGGGTGAAAAACTGTTTTTT.

This clone was seen only once. The chain employs TRBV7-9 and TRBJ1-3; D remains ambiguous. The CDR3 is 15 residues long. Germline V lookup: CDR1 SEHNR, CDR2 FQNEAQ (reference sequence). V was shortened by 7 bases and J by 0 bases, with 13 bases between the two germline ends. In DNA form, the CDR3 reads TGTGCCAGCACCAAGGACGGGAGCTCTGGAAACACCATATATTTT. Translated: CASTKDGSSGNTIYF.

This sequence joins TRBV6-1 and TRBJ1-5; 8 bases match TRBD1. There are 15 residues in the CDR3. Germline V gives CDR1 MNHNS, CDR2 SASEGT. V shed 3 bases, J shed 8 bases, and the junction held 9 bases outside the gene matches. In DNA, the CDR3 is TGTGCCAGCAGTGAGCCCGGACAGGGTAGCAAGCCCCAGCATTTT. It encodes CASSEPGQGSKPQHF.

J is TRBJ1-3 and V is TRBV7-2; TRBD1 matches at 7 bases. The CDR3 has 16 residues. V trimming: 4 bases; J trimming: 3 bases; junction bases outside the gene matches: 9. The germline gives CDR1 SGHTA, CDR2 FQGNSA. The CDR3 sequence is CASSSTGPSYGNTIYF. The CDR3 DNA reads as TGTGCCAGCAGCTCGACAGGGCCTTCGTATGGAAACACCATATATTTT. The full variable domain, rest sourced from reference TRBV7-2 and TRBJ1-3, is GAGVSQSPSNKVTEKGKDVELRCDPISGHTALYWYRQSLGQGLEFLIYFQGNSAPDKSGLPSDRFSAERTGGSVSTLTIQRTQQEDSAVYLCASSSTGPSYGNTIYFGEGSWLTVV.

This clone was recorded only once. J is TRBJ2-2 and V is TRBV7-2; D gene uncertain. Germline loops: CDR1 SGHTA, CDR2 FQGNSA. The CDR3 totals 14 residues. Trimming took off 6 bases at V and 2 bases at J, with 10 bases between the two ends. The CDR3 DNA is TGTGCCAGCAGTCCGGGTCTCAACACCGGGGAGCTGTTTTTT. Amino acid sequence: CASSPGLNTGELFF.

V gene TRBV4-1 combines with J gene TRBJ1-2; D not certain. V lost 3 bases, J lost 0 bases, and 11 bases lay in between. This CDR3 contains 15 residues. Germline-derived CDR1 and CDR2 are MGHRA and YSYEKL. The CDR3 sequence is CASSQNWASNYGYTF. CDR3 DNA: TGCGCCAGCAGCCAGAACTGGGCGTCTAACTATGGCTACACCTTC.

This chain connects TRBV19 to TRBJ1-2; no clear D. Germline CDR1 LNHDA, CDR2 SQIVND (reference sequence). The CDR3 loop spans 13 amino acids. V was clipped by 3 bases and J by 7 bases, with 12 bases between them. CDR3 protein: CASSILRLGGYTF. CDR3 DNA sequence: TGTGCCAGTAGTATTCTTCGCCTCGGTGGCTACACCTTC.

The gene calls are TRBV15 and TRBJ1-5, with D unclear. V lost 0 bases and J 11 bases, leaving 14 bases between the germline ends. The CDR3 has 14 residues. From germline, CDR1 is LNHNV and CDR2 YYDKDF (reference sequence). CDR3: CATSRDMALRAQHF. CDR3 DNA sequence: TGTGCCACCAGCAGAGATATGGCGTTGAGGGCCCAGCATTTT.

This chain links TRBV2 with TRBJ1-1, with 8 bases that match TRBD1. The CDR3 is 16 residues long. The J segment lost 4 bases and the V segment lost 4 bases, leaving 11 bases of the junction unmatched. The germline V gene encodes CDR1 SNHLY and CDR2 FYNNEI. Written as DNA, the CDR3 is TGTGCCAGCAGTGGGCAGGGGGCCCGGGTGGCCACTGAAGCTTTCTTT. Translated, it gives CASSGQGARVATEAFF.

In this sample, this clone turned up a few times. V usage is TRBV7-9 and J usage is TRBJ1-2; 10 bases align to TRBD1. The CDR3 consists of 15 residues. CDR1 and CDR2 (germline): SEHNR, FQNEAQ (reference sequence). V lost 5 bases to trimming and J lost 2 bases; unmatched junction nucleotides: 5. The CDR3, as DNA: TGTGCCAGCAGCCGGGACAGGGGACGAAACTATGGCTACACCTTC. Its protein is CASSRDRGRNYGYTF. The full variable domain, in which reference TRBV7-9 and TRBJ1-2 provide the parts outside the CDR3, is DTGVSQNPRHKITKRGQNVTFRCDPISEHNRLYWYRQTLGQGPEFLTYFQNEAQLEKSRLLSDRFSAERPKGSFSTLEIQRTEQGDSAMYLCASSRDRGRNYGYTFGSGTRLTVV.

This clone has only one observation. CDR3 bases: TGTGCCACCAGTGATTTGATTTTCGGACAGGGAAACACCGGGGAGCTGTTTTTT. Translating it yields CATSDLIFGQGNTGELFF. The chain is built from TRBV24-1 and TRBJ2-2; 8 positions agree with TRBD1. The CDR3 consists of 18 residues. Germline CDR1 is KGHDR and CDR2 is SFDVKD. Trimming cost V 0 bases and J 2 bases; bases outside gene matches: 7.

This chain connects TRBV6-4 to TRBJ2-1; 11 bases align to TRBD2. CDR3 length equals 15 residues. Germline values: CDR1 MRHNA, CDR2 SNTAGT. The J segment lost 2 bases and the V segment lost 5 bases, leaving 2 bases of the junction unmatched. CDR3 in amino acids: CASSQLAGAYNEQFF. The CDR3 DNA reads TGTGCCAGCAGTCAACTAGCGGGAGCCTACAATGAGCAGTTCTTC.

The gene calls are TRBV15 and TRBJ2-3, with D unresolved. V gave up 1 base and J gave up 3 bases, with 8 bases separating them. Per germline, CDR1 LNHNV and CDR2 YYDKDF (reference sequence). This CDR3 has 14 residues. The CDR3 DNA is TGTGCCACCAGCAGAGCCTTCGGGACAGATACGCAGTATTTT. Protein sequence: CATSRAFGTDTQYF.

J is TRBJ1-2 and V is TRBV5-1, with D maybe TRBD1 (6 bases). CDR3 length: 13 amino acids. The ends were cut back, 3 bases at V and 6 bases at J, with 12 bases in the middle. CDR1 is SGHRS and CDR2 is YFSETQ in the germline V gene. The CDR3 nucleotides are TGCGCCAGCAGCTGGACAGAGGGGGATGGCTACACCTTC. Residues: CASSWTEGDGYTF.

The chain uses TRBV19 and TRBJ2-5, with 9 bases lining up with TRBD1. Germline V lookup: CDR1 LNHDA, CDR2 SQIVND (reference sequence). V shed 11 bases, J shed 4 bases, and the junction held 8 bases outside the gene matches. The CDR3 is 13 residues long. The CDR3 protein is CASSSQGAETQYF. The CDR3 DNA follows: TGTGCCTCCTCGTCACAGGGGGCAGAGACCCAGTACTTC. The variable domain in full, completed from reference TRBV19 and TRBJ2-5, reads DGGITQSPKYLFRKEGQNVTLSCEQNLNHDAMYWYRQDPGQGLRLIYYSQIVNDFQKGDIAEGYSVSREKKESFPLTVTSAQKNPTAFYLCASSSQGAETQYFGPGTRLLVL.

V usage is TRBV21-1 and J usage is TRBJ2-3; the D call in the table, TRBD2, was not verified against the DNA. TRBV21-1 is termed a pseudogene. The CDR3 has 19 residues. CDR3 DNA: TGTGCCAGCGCCCTTCTAGGGACTAGCGGGAGTAAGGGGACAGATACGCAGTATTTT. This codes for CASALLGTSGSKGTDTQYF.

This chain connects TRBV28 to TRBJ1-2; the D gene is possibly TRBD1 (6 bases). The CDR3 has 14 amino acids. Germline V gene lookup returns CDR1 MDHEN and CDR2 SYDVKM. V was shortened by 6 bases and J by 12 bases, with 23 bases between the two germline ends. CDR3 amino acids: CASRPLSPSDRNTF. For the CDR3, the DNA is TGTGCCAGCAGGCCCTTATCCCCCTCGGACAGAAACACCTTC.

This clone was counted once. This chain connects TRBV6-5 to TRBJ1-5; the D gene is possibly TRBD1 (5 bases). V was pared by 4 bases and J by 6 bases, with 7 bases between. The germline CDR1 and CDR2 sequences are MNHEY and SVGAGI. This CDR3 region has 12 residues. In DNA form, the CDR3 reads TGTGCCAGCAGTTGGGGGGGTCAGCCCCAGCATTTT. Amino acid sequence: CASSWGGQPQHF.

The chain uses TRBV18 and TRBJ2-7; the match to TRBD2 covers 8 bases. This CDR3 has 12 residues. Trimming removed 6 bases from V and 6 bases from J; junction bases left unmatched: 4. CDR1 is KGHSH, CDR2 LQKENI, per germline. CDR3 amino acids: CASSRGGSEQYF. The CDR3 DNA reads TGTGCCAGCTCCCGGGGGGGGAGCGAGCAGTACTTC.